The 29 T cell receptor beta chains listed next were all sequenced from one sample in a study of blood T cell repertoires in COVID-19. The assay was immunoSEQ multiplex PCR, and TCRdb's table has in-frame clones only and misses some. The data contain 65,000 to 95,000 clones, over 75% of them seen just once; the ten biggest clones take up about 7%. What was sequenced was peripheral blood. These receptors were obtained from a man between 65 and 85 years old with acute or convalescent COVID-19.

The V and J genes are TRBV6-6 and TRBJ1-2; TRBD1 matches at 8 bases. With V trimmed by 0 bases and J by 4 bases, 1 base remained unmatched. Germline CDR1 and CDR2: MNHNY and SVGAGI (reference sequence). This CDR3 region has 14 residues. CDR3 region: CASSYSQGGYGYTF. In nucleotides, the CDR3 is TGTGCCAGCAGTTACTCACAGGGGGGCTATGGCTACACCTTC.

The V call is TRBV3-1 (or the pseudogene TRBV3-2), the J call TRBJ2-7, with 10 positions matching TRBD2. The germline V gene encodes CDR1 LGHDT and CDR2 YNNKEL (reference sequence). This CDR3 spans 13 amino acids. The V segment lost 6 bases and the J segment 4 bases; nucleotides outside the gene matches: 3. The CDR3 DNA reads TGTGCCAGCAGACGGACTAGCGGATACGAGCAGTACTTC. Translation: CASRRTSGYEQYF.

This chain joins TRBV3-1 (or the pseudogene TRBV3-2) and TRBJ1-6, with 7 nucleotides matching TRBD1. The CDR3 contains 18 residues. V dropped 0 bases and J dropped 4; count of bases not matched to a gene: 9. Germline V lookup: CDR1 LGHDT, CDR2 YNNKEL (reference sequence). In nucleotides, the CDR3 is TGTGCCAGCAGCCAAGAGTTCGGACAGGTCTCGTATAATTCACCCCTCCACTTT. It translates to CASSQEFGQVSYNSPLHF.

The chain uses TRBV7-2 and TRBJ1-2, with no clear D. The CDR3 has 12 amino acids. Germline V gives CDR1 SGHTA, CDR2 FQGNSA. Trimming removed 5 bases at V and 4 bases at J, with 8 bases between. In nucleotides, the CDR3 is TGTGCCAGCAGCCAGAATGCCTATGGCTACACCTTC. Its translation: CASSQNAYGYTF.

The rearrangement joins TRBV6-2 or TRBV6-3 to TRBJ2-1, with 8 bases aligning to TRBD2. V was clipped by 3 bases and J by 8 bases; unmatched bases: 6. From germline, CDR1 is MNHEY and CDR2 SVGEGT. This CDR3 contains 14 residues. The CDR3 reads CASSYRGGFYEQFF. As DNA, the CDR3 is TGTGCCAGCAGTTATCGGGGGGGGTTCTATGAGCAGTTCTTC.

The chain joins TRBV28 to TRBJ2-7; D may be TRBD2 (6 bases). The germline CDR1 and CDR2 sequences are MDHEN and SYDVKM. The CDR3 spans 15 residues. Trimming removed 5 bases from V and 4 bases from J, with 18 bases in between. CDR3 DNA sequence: TGTGCCAGCAGTGGACTATTCTCCCTAATATACGAGCAGTACTTC. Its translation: CASSGLFSLIYEQYF.

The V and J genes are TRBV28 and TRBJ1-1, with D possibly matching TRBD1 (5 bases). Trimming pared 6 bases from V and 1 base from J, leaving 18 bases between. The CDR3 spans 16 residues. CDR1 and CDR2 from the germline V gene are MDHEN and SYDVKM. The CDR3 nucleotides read TGTGCCAGCAGATCTTTTAGGGGACTCACGAACACTGAAGCTTTCTTT. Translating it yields CASRSFRGLTNTEAFF.

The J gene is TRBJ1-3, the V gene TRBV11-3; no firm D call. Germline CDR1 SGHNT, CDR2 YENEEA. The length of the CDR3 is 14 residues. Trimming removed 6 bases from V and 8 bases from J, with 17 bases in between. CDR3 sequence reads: CASSSSAKSDTIYF. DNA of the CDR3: TGTGCCAGCAGTTCATCAGCGAAGTCAGACACCATATATTTT.

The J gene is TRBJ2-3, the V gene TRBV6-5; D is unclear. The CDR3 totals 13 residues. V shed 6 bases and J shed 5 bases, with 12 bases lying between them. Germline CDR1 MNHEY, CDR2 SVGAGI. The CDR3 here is CASSPSSIDTQYF. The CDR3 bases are TGTGCCAGCAGCCCATCTAGTATAGATACGCAGTATTTT.

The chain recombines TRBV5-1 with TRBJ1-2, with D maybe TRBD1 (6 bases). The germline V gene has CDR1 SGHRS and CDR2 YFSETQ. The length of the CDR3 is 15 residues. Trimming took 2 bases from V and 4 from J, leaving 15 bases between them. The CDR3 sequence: CASSLQTGPFYGYTF. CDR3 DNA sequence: TGCGCCAGCAGCTTACAAACAGGGCCGTTCTATGGCTACACCTTC.

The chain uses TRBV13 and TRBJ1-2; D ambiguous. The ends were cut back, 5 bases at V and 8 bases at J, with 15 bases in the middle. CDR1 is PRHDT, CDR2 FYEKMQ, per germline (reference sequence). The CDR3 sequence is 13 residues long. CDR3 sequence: CASSQLARFGYTF. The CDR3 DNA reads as TGTGCCAGCAGCCAACTCGCGCGCTTCGGCTACACCTTC.

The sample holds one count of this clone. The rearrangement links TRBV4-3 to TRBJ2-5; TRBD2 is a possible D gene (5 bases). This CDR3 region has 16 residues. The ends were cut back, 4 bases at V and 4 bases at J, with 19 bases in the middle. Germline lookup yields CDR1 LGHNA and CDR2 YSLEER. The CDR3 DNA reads TGCGCCAGCAGCCCCTGGTGGACTCCGGTCCCAGAGACCCAGTACTTC. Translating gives CASSPWWTPVPETQYF.

Here the CDR3 DNA reads TGTGCCAGCAGTGCAGAACAGAACAATGAGCAGTTCTTC. As protein: CASSAEQNNEQFF. The gene calls are TRBV2 and TRBJ2-1; D is unclear. The length of the CDR3 is 13 residues. Germline CDR1 and CDR2: SNHLY and FYNNEI. V was cut by 4 bases and J by 5 bases, with 9 bases left in between.

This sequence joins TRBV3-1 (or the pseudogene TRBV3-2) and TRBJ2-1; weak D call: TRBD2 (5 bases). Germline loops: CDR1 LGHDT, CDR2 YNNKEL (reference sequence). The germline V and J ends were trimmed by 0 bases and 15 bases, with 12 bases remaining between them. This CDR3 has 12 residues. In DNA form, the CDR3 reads TGTGCCAGCAGCCAAGATCGGGCTAGCCTGTTCTTC. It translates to CASSQDRASLFF.

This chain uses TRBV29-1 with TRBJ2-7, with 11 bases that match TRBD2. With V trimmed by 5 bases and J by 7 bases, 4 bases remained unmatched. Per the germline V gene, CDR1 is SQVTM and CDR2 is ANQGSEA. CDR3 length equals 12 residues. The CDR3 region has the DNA TGCAGCGTTCGACTAGCGGGACGGGAGCAGTACTTC. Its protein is CSVRLAGREQYF.

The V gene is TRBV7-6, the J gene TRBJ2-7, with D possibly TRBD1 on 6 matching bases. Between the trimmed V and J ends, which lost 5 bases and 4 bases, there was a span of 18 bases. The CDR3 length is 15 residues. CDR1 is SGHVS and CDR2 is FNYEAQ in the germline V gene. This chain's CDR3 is CASSPQPAGAYEQYF. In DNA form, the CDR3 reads TGTGCCAGCAGCCCACAACCCGCAGGGGCTTACGAGCAGTACTTC.

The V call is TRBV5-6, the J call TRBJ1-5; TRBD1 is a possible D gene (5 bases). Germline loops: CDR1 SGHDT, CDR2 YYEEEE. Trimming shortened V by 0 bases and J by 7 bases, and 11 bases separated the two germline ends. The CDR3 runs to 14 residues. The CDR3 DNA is TGTGCCAGCAGCTTGGCTGGGGGAGGACAGCCCCAGCATTTT. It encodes CASSLAGGGQPQHF.

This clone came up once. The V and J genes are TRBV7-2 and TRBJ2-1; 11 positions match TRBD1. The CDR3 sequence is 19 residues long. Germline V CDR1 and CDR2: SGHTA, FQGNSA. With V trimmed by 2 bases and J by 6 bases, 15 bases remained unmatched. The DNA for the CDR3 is TGTGCCAGCAGCTTAATGGGCCTACGGAGGACAGGGGGCCTCAATGAGCAGTTCTTC. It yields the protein CASSLMGLRRTGGLNEQFF.

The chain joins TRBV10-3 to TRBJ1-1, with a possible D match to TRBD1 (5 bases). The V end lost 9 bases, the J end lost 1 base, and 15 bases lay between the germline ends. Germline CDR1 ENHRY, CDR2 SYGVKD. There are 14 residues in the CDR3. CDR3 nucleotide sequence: TGTGCCATTTCCGCGGGGGAGGGGAACACTGAAGCTTTCTTT. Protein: CAISAGEGNTEAFF.

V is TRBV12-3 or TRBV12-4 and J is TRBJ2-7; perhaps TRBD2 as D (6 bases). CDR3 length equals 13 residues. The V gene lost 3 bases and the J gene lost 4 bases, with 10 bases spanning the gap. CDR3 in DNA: TGTGCCAGCAGTTTGGGACTCGCATACGAGCAGTACTTC. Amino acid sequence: CASSLGLAYEQYF.

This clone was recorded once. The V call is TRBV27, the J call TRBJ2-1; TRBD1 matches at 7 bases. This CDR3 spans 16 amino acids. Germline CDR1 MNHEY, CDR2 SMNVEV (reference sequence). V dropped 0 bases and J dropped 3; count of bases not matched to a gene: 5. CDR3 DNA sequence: TGTGCCAGCAGTTTATCAAGGGGGCGCTACTACAATGAGCAGTTCTTC. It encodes CASSLSRGRYYNEQFF.

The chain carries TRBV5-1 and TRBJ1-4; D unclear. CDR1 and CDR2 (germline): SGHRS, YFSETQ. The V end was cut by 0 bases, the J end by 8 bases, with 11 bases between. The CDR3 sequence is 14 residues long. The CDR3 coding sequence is TGCGCCAGCAGCTTGGGTGATAGGGAGGAAAAACTGTTTTTT. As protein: CASSLGDREEKLFF. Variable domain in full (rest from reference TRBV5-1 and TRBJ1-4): KAGVTQTPRYLIKTRGQQVTLSCSPISGHRSVSWYQQTPGQGLQFLFEYFSETQRNKGNFPGRFSGRQFSNSRSEMNVSTLELGDSALYLCASSLGDREEKLFFGSGTQLSVL.

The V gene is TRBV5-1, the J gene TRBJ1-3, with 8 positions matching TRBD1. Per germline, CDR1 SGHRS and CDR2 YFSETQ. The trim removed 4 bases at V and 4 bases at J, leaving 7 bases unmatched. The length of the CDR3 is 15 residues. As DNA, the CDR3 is TGCGCCAGCAGCATAGCCGGGACAGGCGGAAACACCATATATTTT. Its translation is CASSIAGTGGNTIYF.

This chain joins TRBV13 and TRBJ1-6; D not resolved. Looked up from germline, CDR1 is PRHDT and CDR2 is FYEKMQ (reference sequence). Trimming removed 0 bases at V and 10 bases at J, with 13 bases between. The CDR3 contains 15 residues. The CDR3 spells CASSLGRGVGSPLHF. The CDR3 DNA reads TGTGCCAGCAGCTTAGGCCGGGGTGTAGGATCACCCCTCCACTTT.

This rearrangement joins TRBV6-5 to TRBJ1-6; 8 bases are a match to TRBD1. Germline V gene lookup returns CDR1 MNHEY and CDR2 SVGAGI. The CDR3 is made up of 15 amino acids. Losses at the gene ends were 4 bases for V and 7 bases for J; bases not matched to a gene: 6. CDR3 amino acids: CASSSITGGNSPLHF. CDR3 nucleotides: TGTGCCAGCAGTTCGATAACAGGGGGAAATTCACCCCTCCACTTT.

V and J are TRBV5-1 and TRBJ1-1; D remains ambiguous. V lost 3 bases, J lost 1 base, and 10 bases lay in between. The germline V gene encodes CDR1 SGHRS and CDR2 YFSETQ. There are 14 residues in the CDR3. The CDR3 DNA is TGCGCCAGCAGCTCCGGAGGGTGGAACACTGAAGCTTTCTTT. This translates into CASSSGGWNTEAFF.

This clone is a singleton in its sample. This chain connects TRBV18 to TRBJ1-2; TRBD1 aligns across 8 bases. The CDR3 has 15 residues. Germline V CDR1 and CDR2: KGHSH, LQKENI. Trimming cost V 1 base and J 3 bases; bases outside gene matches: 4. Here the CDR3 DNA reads TGTGCCAGCTCACCACAGGCAGGGGGCGACTATGGCTACACCTTC. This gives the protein CASSPQAGGDYGYTF.

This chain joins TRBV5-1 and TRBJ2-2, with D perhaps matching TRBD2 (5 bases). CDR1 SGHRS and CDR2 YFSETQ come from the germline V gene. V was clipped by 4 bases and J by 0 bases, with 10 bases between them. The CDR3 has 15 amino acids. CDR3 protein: CASSPDGTNTGELFF. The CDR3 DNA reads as TGCGCCAGCAGCCCGGACGGGACGAACACCGGGGAGCTGTTTTTT. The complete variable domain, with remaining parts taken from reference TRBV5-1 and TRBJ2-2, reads KAGVTQTPRYLIKTRGQQVTLSCSPISGHRSVSWYQQTPGQGLQFLFEYFSETQRNKGNFPGRFSGRQFSNSRSEMNVSTLELGDSALYLCASSPDGTNTGELFFGEGSRLTVL.

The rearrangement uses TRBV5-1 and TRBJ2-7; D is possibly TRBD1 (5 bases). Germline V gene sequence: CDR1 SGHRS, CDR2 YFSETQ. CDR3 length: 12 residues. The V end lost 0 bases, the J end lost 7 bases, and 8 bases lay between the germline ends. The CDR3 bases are TGCGCCAGCAGCTTGGAGGGGTCTGAGCAGTACTTC. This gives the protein CASSLEGSEQYF.